These 17 T cell receptor beta chains were all obtained from the same sample, sequenced in a study of control samples from healthy donors and cancer patients. TCRdb keeps only in-frame clones here, not all; method: immunoSEQ multiplex PCR. The sample has approximately 120,000 clones; about 89% are singletons. Material: blood. The receptors originated from a woman aged 50 to 65 in good health.

The chain couples TRBV30 to TRBJ2-2; 7 nucleotides match TRBD1. Per germline, CDR1 GTSNPN and CDR2 SVGIG (reference sequence). With 1 base clipped from V and 1 base from J, the junction kept 3 bases outside the gene matches. This CDR3 comprises 15 residues. The CDR3 bases are TGTGCCTGGAGTGGGGACAGCCTGAACACCGGGGAGCTGTTTTTT. Its protein product is CAWSGDSLNTGELFF. The full variable domain, in which reference TRBV30 and TRBJ2-2 provide the parts outside the CDR3, is SQTIHQWPATLVQPVGSPLSLECTVEGTSNPNLYWYRQAAGRGLQLLFYSVGIGQISSEVPQNLSASRPQDRQFILSSKKLLLSDSGFYLCAWSGDSLNTGELFFGEGSRLTVL.

The V gene is TRBV7-3, the J gene TRBJ2-3; D gene unclear. Between the trimmed V and J ends, which lost 5 bases and 3 bases, there was a span of 18 bases. In germline, CDR1 is SGHTA, CDR2 FQGTGA. The CDR3 runs to 16 residues. CDR3 in DNA: TGTGCCAGCAGCCCGACGTCCGGGTCCGCAACAGATACGCAGTATTTT. This gives the protein CASSPTSGSATDTQYF.

This clone was detected only once. For the CDR3, the DNA is TGCGCCAGCAGCCACGTACTAGCGGGAGGTTCGGATGAGCAGTTCTTC. Protein sequence: CASSHVLAGGSDEQFF. V gene TRBV4-1 combines with J gene TRBJ2-1; 12 bases agree with TRBD2. The CDR3 has 16 residues. V trimming: 3 bases; J trimming: 8 bases; junction bases outside the gene matches: 8. Germline CDR1 MGHRA, CDR2 YSYEKL.

The DNA for the CDR3 is TGTGCCAGCAGGACAGGGTCTTCACGTGAAGCTTTCTTT. It encodes CASRTGSSREAFF. The chain couples TRBV6-6 to TRBJ1-1; TRBD1 matches 7 bases. The germline V gene encodes CDR1 MNHNY and CDR2 SVGAGI (reference sequence). The CDR3 sequence is 13 residues long. With V trimmed by 6 bases and J by 7 bases, 8 bases remained unmatched.

V usage is TRBV12-3 or TRBV12-4 and J usage is TRBJ2-3; D uncertain. The length of the CDR3 is 11 residues. Trimming stripped 4 bases from V and 6 bases from J, with 5 bases between. The CDR3 bases are TGTGCCAGCAGTTATAGGGATACGCAGTATTTT. Translated, it gives CASSYRDTQYF.

V is TRBV12-3 or TRBV12-4 and J is TRBJ1-2; D is unresolved. The CDR3 is 12 residues long. V lost 10 bases and J 6 bases, leaving 15 bases between the germline ends. CDR3 in amino acids: CATLVGVDGYTF. DNA of the CDR3: TGTGCCACCCTCGTCGGCGTCGATGGCTACACCTTC.

The V gene is TRBV9, the J gene TRBJ2-3; D perhaps matches TRBD2 (5 bases). The V gene's germline CDR1 is SGDLS and CDR2 YYNGEE. The CDR3 totals 15 residues. Between the trimmed V and J ends, which lost 3 bases and 3 bases, there was a span of 14 bases. Here the CDR3 reads CASSEDPGVTDTQYF. Written as DNA, the CDR3 is TGTGCCAGCAGCGAGGATCCCGGGGTTACAGATACGCAGTATTTT.

This chain links TRBV19 with TRBJ1-5; a weak D match, TRBD1 (6 bases). Germline CDR1 reads LNHDA; CDR2 reads SQIVND (reference sequence). Deletions cut 5 bases from V and 2 bases from J, with 19 bases between. This CDR3 is built from 17 residues. In DNA form, the CDR3 reads TGTGCCAGTAGTCGGGACACCCTGGGAGGCGGCAATCAGCCCCAGCATTTT. Translating it yields CASSRDTLGGGNQPQHF.

J is TRBJ1-4 and V is TRBV5-6; 10 positions agree with TRBD1. Germline V gene lookup returns CDR1 SGHDT and CDR2 YYEEEE. The J segment lost 8 bases and the V segment lost 4 bases, leaving 17 bases of the junction unmatched. This CDR3 contains 18 residues. The CDR3 region has the DNA TGTGCCAGCAGCCGAAATCGGGACAGGGGAGGGATTTGGGAAAAACTGTTTTTT. This sequence encodes CASSRNRDRGGIWEKLFF. Supplemented by reference TRBV5-6 and TRBJ1-4, the full variable domain reads DAGVTQSPTHLIKTRGQQVTLRCSPKSGHDTVSWYQQALGQGPQFIFQYYEEEERQRGNFPDRFSGHQFPNYSSELNVNALLLGDSALYLCASSRNRDRGGIWEKLFFGSGTQLSVL.

The chain has TRBV7-2 and TRBJ2-1; TRBD2 matches 8 bases. The germline gives CDR1 SGHTA, CDR2 FQGNSA. CDR3 size: 15 residues. Trimming cost V 5 bases and J 2 bases; bases outside gene matches: 5. The CDR3 DNA reads as TGTGCCAGCAGCCCAGCGGGAGTCCCCTACAATGAGCAGTTCTTC. Its protein is CASSPAGVPYNEQFF. Variable domain in full (rest from reference TRBV7-2 and TRBJ2-1): GAGVSQSPSNKVTEKGKDVELRCDPISGHTALYWYRQSLGQGLEFLIYFQGNSAPDKSGLPSDRFSAERTGGSVSTLTIQRTQQEDSAVYLCASSPAGVPYNEQFFGPGTRLTVL.

The J gene is TRBJ1-1, the V gene TRBV18, with 7 bases aligning to TRBD1. The V gene's germline CDR1 is KGHSH and CDR2 LQKENI. The CDR3 consists of 17 residues. Trimming took 3 bases from V and 1 from J; bases not matched to a gene: 11. This CDR3 reads CASSPLFSGTANTEAFF. The CDR3 coding sequence is TGTGCCAGCTCACCGCTTTTTTCGGGGACAGCGAACACTGAAGCTTTCTTT. The full variable domain, with the rest looked up from reference TRBV18 and TRBJ1-1, is NAGVMQNPRHLVRRRGQEARLRCSPMKGHSHVYWYRQLPEEGLKFMVYLQKENIIDESGMPKERFSAEFPKEGPSILRIQQVVRGDSAAYFCASSPLFSGTANTEAFFGQGTRLTVV.

The rearrangement joins TRBV29-1 to TRBJ2-5; tentative D call: TRBD1 (6 bases). In germline, CDR1 is SQVTM, CDR2 ANQGSEA. The CDR3 contains 15 residues. V lost 7 bases and J 0 bases, leaving 18 bases between the germline ends. The CDR3 loop reads CSAGLVDRYQETQYF. In nucleotides, the CDR3 is TGCAGCGCTGGCCTAGTGGACAGATACCAAGAGACCCAGTACTTC.

Concerning this clone itself: This sample also contains other DNA sequences that code for the same CDR3. CDR3 loop: CASSLGSLSNQPQHF. The CDR3 nucleotides read TGTGCCAGCAGCTTGGGCAGCCTTAGCAATCAGCCCCAGCATTTT. The chain employs TRBV5-6 and TRBJ1-5; D not certain. The length of the CDR3 is 15 residues. V was trimmed by 0 bases and J by 0 bases, leaving 7 bases between them. Germline assignment: CDR1 SGHDT and CDR2 YYEEEE.

The rearrangement links TRBV19 to TRBJ1-4; a weak D match, TRBD1 (6 bases). The CDR3 spans 15 residues. V lost 5 bases and J lost 5, with 15 bases in between. Germline lookup yields CDR1 LNHDA and CDR2 SQIVND (reference sequence). This chain's CDR3 is CASSSHRALNEKLFF. The CDR3 DNA sequence: TGTGCCAGTAGTTCTCACAGGGCCCTGAATGAAAAACTGTTTTTT. The entire variable domain, with the rest obtained from reference TRBV19 and TRBJ1-4, is as follows: DGGITQSPKYLFRKEGQNVTLSCEQNLNHDAMYWYRQDPGQGLRLIYYSQIVNDFQKGDIAEGYSVSREKKESFPLTVTSAQKNPTAFYLCASSSHRALNEKLFFGSGTQLSVL.

The J gene is TRBJ2-2, the V gene TRBV7-7, with 8 bases lining up with TRBD1. Germline CDR1 SSHAT, CDR2 FNYEAQ (reference sequence). The CDR3 is 15 amino acids. Trimming took 6 bases from V and 5 from J; bases not matched to a gene: 8. The CDR3 coding sequence is TGTGCCAGCAGTCCCGGACAGGGAAATACCGGGGAGCTGTTTTTT. It translates to CASSPGQGNTGELFF.

V and J are TRBV19 and TRBJ2-5, with TRBD2 identical over 7 bases. The J segment lost 1 base and the V segment lost 4 bases, leaving 6 bases of the junction unmatched. CDR1 and CDR2 from the germline V gene are LNHDA and SQIVND (reference sequence). The CDR3 is 15 residues long. The chain's CDR3 is CASSSLGGIQETQYF. In DNA form, the CDR3 reads TGTGCCAGTAGTAGCCTCGGGGGGATCCAAGAGACCCAGTACTTC. Full variable domain (missing parts from reference TRBV19 and TRBJ2-5): DGGITQSPKYLFRKEGQNVTLSCEQNLNHDAMYWYRQDPGQGLRLIYYSQIVNDFQKGDIAEGYSVSREKKESFPLTVTSAQKNPTAFYLCASSSLGGIQETQYFGPGTRLLVL.

The chain links TRBV4-3 to TRBJ1-5, with 10 bases matching TRBD1. The V gene end was trimmed by 2 bases and the J gene end by 5 bases; junction bases not matched to a gene: 9. The CDR3 consists of 17 residues. Germline CDR1 reads LGHNA; CDR2 reads YSLEER. CDR3 sequence (DNA): TGCGCCAGCAGCCAATCCTTGGGGACAGGGGACCATCAGCCCCAGCATTTT. Translated, it gives CASSQSLGTGDHQPQHF.